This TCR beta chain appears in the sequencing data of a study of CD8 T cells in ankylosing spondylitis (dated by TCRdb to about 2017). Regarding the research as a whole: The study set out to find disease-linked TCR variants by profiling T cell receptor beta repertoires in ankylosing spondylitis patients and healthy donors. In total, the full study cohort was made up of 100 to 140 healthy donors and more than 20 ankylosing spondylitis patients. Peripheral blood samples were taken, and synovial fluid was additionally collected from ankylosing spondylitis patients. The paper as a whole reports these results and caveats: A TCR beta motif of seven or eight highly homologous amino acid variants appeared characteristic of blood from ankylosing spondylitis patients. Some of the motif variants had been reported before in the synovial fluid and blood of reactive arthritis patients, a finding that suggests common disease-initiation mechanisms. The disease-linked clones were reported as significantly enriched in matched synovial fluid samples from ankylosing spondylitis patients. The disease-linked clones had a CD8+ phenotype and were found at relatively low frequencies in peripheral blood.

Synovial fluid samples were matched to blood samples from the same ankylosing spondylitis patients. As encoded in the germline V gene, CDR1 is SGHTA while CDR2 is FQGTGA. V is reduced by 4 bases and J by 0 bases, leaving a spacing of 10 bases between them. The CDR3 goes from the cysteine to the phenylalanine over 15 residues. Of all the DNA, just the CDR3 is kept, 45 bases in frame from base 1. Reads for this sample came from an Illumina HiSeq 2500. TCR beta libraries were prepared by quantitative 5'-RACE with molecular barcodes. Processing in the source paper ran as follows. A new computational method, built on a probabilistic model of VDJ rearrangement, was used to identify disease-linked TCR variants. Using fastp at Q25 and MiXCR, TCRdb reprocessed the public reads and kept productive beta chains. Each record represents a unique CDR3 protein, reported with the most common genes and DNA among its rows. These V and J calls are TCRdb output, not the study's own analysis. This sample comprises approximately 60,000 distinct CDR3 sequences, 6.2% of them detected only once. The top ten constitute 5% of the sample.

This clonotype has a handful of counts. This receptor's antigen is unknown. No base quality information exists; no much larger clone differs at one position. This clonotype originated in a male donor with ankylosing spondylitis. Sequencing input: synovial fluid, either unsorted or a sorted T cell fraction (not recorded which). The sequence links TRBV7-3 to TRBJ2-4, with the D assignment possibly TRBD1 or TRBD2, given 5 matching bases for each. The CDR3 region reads CASSSMGTAKNIQYF. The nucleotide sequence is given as TGTGCCAGCAGCTCAATGGGGACAGCCAAAAACATTCAGTACTTC.